One sample yielded the 22 T cell receptor beta chains listed below, sequenced in a study of blood T cell repertoires in COVID-19. Sequencing was performed with immunoSEQ multiplex PCR; in TCRdb, only in-frame clones are kept and a portion is missing. The repertoire holds around 260,000 clones, with around 90% as singletons. The sequencing input was peripheral blood. These receptors came from a woman aged 40 to 55 who had recovered from COVID-19.

The gene calls are TRBV30 and TRBJ2-3; D ambiguous. The CDR3 totals 14 residues. Deletions cut 4 bases from V and 7 bases from J, with 18 bases between. Germline-derived CDR1 and CDR2 are GTSNPN and SVGIG (reference sequence). CDR3 protein: CAWKALVAGHTQYF. In nucleotides, the CDR3 is TGTGCCTGGAAAGCGCTAGTTGCTGGTCATACGCAGTATTTT. Full variable domain (remainder filled in from reference TRBV30 and TRBJ2-3): SQTIHQWPATLVQPVGSPLSLECTVEGTSNPNLYWYRQAAGRGLQLLFYSVGIGQISSEVPQNLSASRPQDRQFILSSKKLLLSDSGFYLCAWKALVAGHTQYFGPGTRLTVL.

This chain links TRBV18 with TRBJ2-3; 10 bases align to TRBD1. CDR3 length equals 17 residues. The V and J ends lost 4 bases and 1 base, in that order; junction bases with no gene match: 8. The germline gives CDR1 KGHSH, CDR2 LQKENI. CDR3 nucleotides: TGTGCCAGCTCACGGGCGGACAGGGGGACGGGCACAGATACGCAGTATTTT. It specifies CASSRADRGTGTDTQYF.

The CDR3 DNA follows: TGTGCCAGCAGCTTAACAACAGGGTACTATGGCTACACCTTC. This translates into CASSLTTGYYGYTF. The chain links TRBV7-9 to TRBJ1-2; weak D call: TRBD1 (6 bases). The CDR3 spans 14 residues. Trimming removed 2 bases at V and 3 bases at J, with 10 bases between. Germline V CDR1 and CDR2: SEHNR, FQNEAQ (reference sequence).

The chain couples TRBV5-1 to TRBJ2-1, with 8 bases fitting TRBD1. The CDR3 consists of 14 residues. V shed 3 bases, J shed 2 bases, and the junction held 1 base outside the gene matches. CDR1 is SGHRS and CDR2 is YFSETQ in the germline V gene. The CDR3 sequence is CASSSTGAYNEQFF. As DNA, the CDR3 is TGCGCCAGCAGCTCGACAGGGGCCTACAATGAGCAGTTCTTC.

The chain recombines TRBV7-8 with TRBJ2-1; D gene ambiguous. This CDR3 region has 15 residues. Germline V lookup: CDR1 SGHVS, CDR2 FQNEAQ. Trimming cost V 2 bases and J 4 bases, with 12 bases left between them. The CDR3 loop is CASSLNSQTYNEQFF. In DNA form, the CDR3 reads TGTGCCAGCAGCTTAAATTCACAGACGTACAATGAGCAGTTCTTC.

J is TRBJ2-7 and V is TRBV21-1; no DNA check was done on the table's D call, TRBD2. TRBV21-1 is a pseudogene segment. CDR3 length: 15 amino acids. This chain's CDR3 is CASSNTSGRCYEQYF. DNA for the CDR3: TGTGCCAGCAGCAATACTAGCGGGAGGTGCTACGAGCAGTACTTC.

The rearrangement links TRBV7-2 to TRBJ1-1, with 9 bases that match TRBD1. V shed 5 bases and J 1 base; nucleotides not matched to a gene: 5. CDR1 is SGHTA and CDR2 is FQGNSA in the germline V gene. CDR3 length equals 15 residues. The CDR3 reads CASSPTGGENTEAFF. The CDR3 DNA follows: TGTGCCAGCAGCCCCACAGGGGGCGAGAACACTGAAGCTTTCTTT.

As regards this clone: This sample includes further DNA sequences coding for the same CDR3. The chain links TRBV24-1 to TRBJ2-5; D may be TRBD2 (6 bases). The CDR3 covers 15 residues. V was shortened by 3 bases and J by 4 bases, with 14 bases between the two germline ends. The germline V gene has CDR1 KGHDR and CDR2 SFDVKD. The CDR3 reads CATSDSSGAGETQYF. As DNA, the CDR3 is TGTGCCACCAGTGATAGTTCTGGAGCGGGAGAGACCCAGTACTTC.

The chain has TRBV28 and TRBJ2-1; TRBD2 might be the D (5 bases). The CDR3 covers 15 residues. Per the germline V gene, CDR1 is MDHEN and CDR2 is SYDVKM. Trimming cost V 6 bases and J 7 bases, with 19 bases left between them. As DNA, the CDR3 is TGTGCCAGCAGCCAACCTAGCTGGAGTAGGAATGAGCAGTTCTTC. Translating gives CASSQPSWSRNEQFF. The variable domain in full, completed from reference TRBV28 and TRBJ2-1, reads DVKVTQSSRYLVKRTGEKVFLECVQDMDHENMFWYRQDPGLGLRLIYFSYDVKMKEKGDIPEGYSVSREKKERFSLILESASTNQTSMYLCASSQPSWSRNEQFFGPGTRLTVL.

This chain connects TRBV7-2 to TRBJ2-2; weak D call: TRBD2 (5 bases). The germline V and J ends were trimmed by 0 bases and 4 bases, with 12 bases remaining between them. Germline CDR1 is SGHTA and CDR2 is FQGNSA. There are 16 residues in the CDR3. The CDR3 region is CASSLAGKAPTGELFF. CDR3 in DNA: TGTGCCAGCAGCTTAGCCGGGAAAGCGCCCACCGGGGAGCTGTTTTTT.

This sequence joins TRBV6-5 and TRBJ2-5; D is possibly TRBD2 (5 bases). Deletions cut 7 bases from V and 9 bases from J, with 15 bases between. Germline assignment: CDR1 MNHEY and CDR2 SVGAGI. CDR3 length: 12 amino acids. In nucleotides, the CDR3 is TGTGCCAGCACCACACAGCCCGGGGCCCAGTACTTC. Translated: CASTTQPGAQYF.

The rearrangement joins TRBV23-1 to TRBJ2-3; D gene ambiguous. TRBV23-1 carries the ORF label, with uncertain function. Between the trimmed V and J ends, which lost 10 bases and 7 bases, there was a span of 3 bases. This CDR3 comprises 8 residues. CDR3: CAIYTQYF. In nucleotides, the CDR3 is TGCGCCATATATACGCAGTATTTT.

The CDR3 is CASSLLTGSLETQYF. For the CDR3, the DNA is TGTGCCAGCAGCCTACTAACCGGAAGTCTAGAGACCCAGTACTTC. The genes are TRBV7-9 and TRBJ2-5; D not certain. V lost 5 bases to trimming and J lost 4 bases, with 17 bases between them. The CDR3 extends over 15 amino acids. The V gene's germline CDR1 is SEHNR and CDR2 FQNEAQ (reference sequence). The variable domain in full, completed from reference TRBV7-9 and TRBJ2-5, reads DTGVSQNPRHKITKRGQNVTFRCDPISEHNRLYWYRQTLGQGPEFLTYFQNEAQLEKSRLLSDRFSAERPKGSFSTLEIQRTEQGDSAMYLCASSLLTGSLETQYFGPGTRLLVL.

This chain joins TRBV9 and TRBJ2-3, with a tentative D call TRBD2 (6 bases). Trimming left V 4 bases short and J 0 bases short, with 18 bases between. From germline, CDR1 is SGDLS and CDR2 YYNGEE. This CDR3 contains 17 residues. The CDR3 DNA reads TGTGCCAGCAGCCCCTACGGCGGCGGGACGAGCACAGATACGCAGTATTTT. The encoded protein is CASSPYGGGTSTDTQYF.

V usage is TRBV5-1 and J usage is TRBJ2-3, with 14 bases aligning to TRBD2. The CDR3 is 18 residues long. The germline CDR1 and CDR2 sequences are SGHRS and YFSETQ. The trim removed 7 bases at V and 2 bases at J, leaving 12 bases unmatched. The CDR3 nucleotides read TGCGCCAGCTCCGCGGGACTAGCGGGAGCCCTCAACACAGATACGCAGTATTTT. It codes for CASSAGLAGALNTDTQYF.

The rearrangement joins TRBV7-2 to TRBJ1-1; 8 nucleotides match TRBD1. V lost 5 bases, J lost 1 base, and 12 bases stayed unmatched. This CDR3 is 17 amino acids long. Germline V CDR1 and CDR2: SGHTA, FQGNSA. The CDR3 is CASSDTGTGKKNTEAFF. In DNA form, the CDR3 reads TGTGCCAGCAGCGACACCGGGACAGGAAAGAAGAACACTGAAGCTTTCTTT.

V is TRBV3-1 (or the pseudogene TRBV3-2) and J is TRBJ1-2, with D tentatively TRBD1 (6 bases). Between the trimmed V and J ends, which lost 2 bases and 8 bases, there was a span of 18 bases. Germline assignment: CDR1 LGHDT and CDR2 YNNKEL (reference sequence). There are 15 residues in the CDR3. CDR3 protein: CASSQNQGSRGGYTF. The DNA for the CDR3 is TGTGCCAGCAGCCAAAACCAGGGGAGTCGGGGCGGCTACACCTTC.

The V gene is TRBV3-1 (or the pseudogene TRBV3-2), the J gene TRBJ1-4; TRBD1 agrees at 9 bases. V dropped 4 bases and J dropped 10; count of bases not matched to a gene: 10. The length of the CDR3 is 15 residues. Germline V gene lookup returns CDR1 LGHDT and CDR2 YNNKEL (reference sequence). The CDR3 loop reads CASSPGRTGVGKLFF. The CDR3 DNA is TGTGCCAGCAGCCCCGGAAGGACAGGGGTGGGAAAACTGTTTTTT.

V and J are TRBV23-1 and TRBJ2-7; 7 bases line up with TRBD2. TRBV23-1 qualifies as an ORF whose function is uncertain. With 0 bases clipped from V and 5 bases from J, the junction kept 10 bases outside the gene matches. CDR3 length: 16 residues. CDR3 nucleotides: TGCGCCAGCAGTCAATCGACCCGCGGGAGTACCCACGAGCAGTACTTC. Its translation is CASSQSTRGSTHEQYF.

The J gene is TRBJ2-1, the V gene TRBV4-1; 8 positions agree with TRBD2. With V trimmed by 4 bases and J by 0 bases, 5 bases remained unmatched. This CDR3 comprises 16 residues. Germline V CDR1 and CDR2: MGHRA, YSYEKL. The CDR3 bases are TGCGCCAGCAGCCTGTTAGCGGGAAACTCCTACAATGAGCAGTTCTTC. Residues: CASSLLAGNSYNEQFF.

The chain uses TRBV5-1 and TRBJ1-1; the D gene is possibly TRBD1 (5 bases). V was clipped by 4 bases and J by 4 bases, with 14 bases between them. CDR1 and CDR2 (germline): SGHRS, YFSETQ. There are 14 residues in the CDR3. The CDR3 DNA follows: TGCGCCAGCAGCCAAGCCCCCGACAGCACTGAAGCTTTCTTT. Its protein product is CASSQAPDSTEAFF.

V gene TRBV25-1 combines with J gene TRBJ2-5; no clear D. CDR3 length equals 9 residues. V lost 11 bases and J 6 bases, leaving 7 bases between the germline ends. From germline, CDR1 is MGHDK and CDR2 SYGVNS. The CDR3 DNA is TGTGCCGCGAAGAAGACCCAGTACTTC. Its translation: CAAKKTQYF.